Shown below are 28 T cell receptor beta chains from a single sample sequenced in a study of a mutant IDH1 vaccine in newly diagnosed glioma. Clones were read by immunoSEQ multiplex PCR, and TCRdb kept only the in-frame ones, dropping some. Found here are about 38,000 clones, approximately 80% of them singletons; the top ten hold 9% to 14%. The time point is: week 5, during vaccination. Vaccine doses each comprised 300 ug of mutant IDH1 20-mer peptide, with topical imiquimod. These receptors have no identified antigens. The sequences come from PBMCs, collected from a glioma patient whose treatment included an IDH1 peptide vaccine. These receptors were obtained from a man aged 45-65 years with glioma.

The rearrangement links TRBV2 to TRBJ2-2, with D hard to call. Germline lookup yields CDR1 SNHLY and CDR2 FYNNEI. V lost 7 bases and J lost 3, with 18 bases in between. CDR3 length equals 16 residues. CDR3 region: CASTDVWVADTGELFF. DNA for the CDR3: TGTGCCAGCACTGACGTATGGGTCGCGGACACCGGGGAGCTGTTTTTT. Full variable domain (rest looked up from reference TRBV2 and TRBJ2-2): EPEVTQTPSHQVTQMGQEVILRCVPISNHLYFYWYRQILGQKVEFLVSFYNNEISEKSEIFDDQFSVERPDGSNFTLKIRSTKLEDSAMYFCASTDVWVADTGELFFGEGSRLTVL.

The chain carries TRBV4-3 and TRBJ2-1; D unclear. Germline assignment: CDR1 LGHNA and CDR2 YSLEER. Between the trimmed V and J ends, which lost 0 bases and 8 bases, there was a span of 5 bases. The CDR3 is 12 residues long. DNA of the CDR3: TGCGCCAGCAGCCAAGATTACGATGAGCAGTTCTTC. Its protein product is CASSQDYDEQFF.

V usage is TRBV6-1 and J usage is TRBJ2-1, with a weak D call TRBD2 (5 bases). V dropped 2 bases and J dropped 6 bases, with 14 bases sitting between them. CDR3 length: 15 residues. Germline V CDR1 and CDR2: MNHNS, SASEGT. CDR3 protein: CASSEISGRGNEQFF. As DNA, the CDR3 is TGTGCCAGCAGTGAAATCAGTGGACGGGGCAATGAGCAGTTCTTC.

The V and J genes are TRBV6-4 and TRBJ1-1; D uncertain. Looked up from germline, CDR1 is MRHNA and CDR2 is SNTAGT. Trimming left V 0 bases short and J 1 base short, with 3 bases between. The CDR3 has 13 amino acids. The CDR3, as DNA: TGTGCCAGCAGTGACTCGGGGAACACTGAAGCTTTCTTT. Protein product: CASSDSGNTEAFF.

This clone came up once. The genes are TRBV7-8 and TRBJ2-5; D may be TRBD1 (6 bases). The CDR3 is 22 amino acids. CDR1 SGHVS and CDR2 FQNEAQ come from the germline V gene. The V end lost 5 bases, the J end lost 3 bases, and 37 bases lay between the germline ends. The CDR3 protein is CASSTGRVPGQRRGITKETQYF. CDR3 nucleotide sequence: TGTGCCAGCAGCACTGGTCGAGTACCCGGACAGAGAAGGGGGATTACGAAAGAGACCCAGTACTTC.

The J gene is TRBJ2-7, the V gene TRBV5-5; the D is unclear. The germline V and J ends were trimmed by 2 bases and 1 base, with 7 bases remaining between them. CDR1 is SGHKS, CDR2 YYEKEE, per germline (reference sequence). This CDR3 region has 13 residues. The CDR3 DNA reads TGTGCCAGCAGCTTAGCAGCGTCCTACGAGCAGTACTTC. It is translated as CASSLAASYEQYF.

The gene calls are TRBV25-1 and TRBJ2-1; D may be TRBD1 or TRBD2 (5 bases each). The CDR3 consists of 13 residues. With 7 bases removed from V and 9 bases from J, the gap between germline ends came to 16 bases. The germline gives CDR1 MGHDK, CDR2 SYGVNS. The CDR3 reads CASNQGTAGEQFF. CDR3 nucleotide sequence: TGTGCCAGCAATCAAGGGACGGCGGGTGAGCAGTTCTTC.

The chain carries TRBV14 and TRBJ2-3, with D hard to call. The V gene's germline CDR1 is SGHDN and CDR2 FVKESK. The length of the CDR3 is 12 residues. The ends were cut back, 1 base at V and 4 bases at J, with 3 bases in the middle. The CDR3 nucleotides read TGTGCCAGCAGCCAAGTGTCAGATACGCAGTATTTT. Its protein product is CASSQVSDTQYF. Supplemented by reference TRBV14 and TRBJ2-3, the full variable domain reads EAGVTQFPSHSVIEKGQTVTLRCDPISGHDNLYWYRRVMGKEIKFLLHFVKESKQDESGMPNNRFLAERTGGTYSTLKVQPAELEDSGVYFCASSQVSDTQYFGPGTRLTVL.

The CDR3 region has the DNA TGTGCCAGCAGGCTCGGACAGGGGAGAGGCGAGCAGTACTTC. Protein: CASRLGQGRGEQYF. The chain links TRBV2 to TRBJ2-7; the match to TRBD1 covers 9 bases. This CDR3 is 14 amino acids long. With 6 bases clipped from V and 6 bases from J, the junction kept 9 bases outside the gene matches. In germline, CDR1 is SNHLY, CDR2 FYNNEI.

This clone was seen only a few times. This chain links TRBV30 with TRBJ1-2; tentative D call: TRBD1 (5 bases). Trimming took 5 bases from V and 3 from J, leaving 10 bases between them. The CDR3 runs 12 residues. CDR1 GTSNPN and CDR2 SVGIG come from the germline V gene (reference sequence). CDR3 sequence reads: CAWSQQDYGYTF. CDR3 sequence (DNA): TGTGCCTGGTCCCAACAGGACTATGGCTACACCTTC. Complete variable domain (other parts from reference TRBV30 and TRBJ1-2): SQTIHQWPATLVQPVGSPLSLECTVEGTSNPNLYWYRQAAGRGLQLLFYSVGIGQISSEVPQNLSASRPQDRQFILSSKKLLLSDSGFYLCAWSQQDYGYTFGSGTRLTVV.

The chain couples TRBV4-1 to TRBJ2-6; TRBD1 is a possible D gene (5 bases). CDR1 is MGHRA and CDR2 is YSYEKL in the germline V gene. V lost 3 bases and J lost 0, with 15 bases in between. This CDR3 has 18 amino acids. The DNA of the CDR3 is TGCGCCAGCAGCCAGAAGACAGCTTCAAGCTCTGGGGCCAACGTCCTGACTTTC. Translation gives CASSQKTASSSGANVLTF.

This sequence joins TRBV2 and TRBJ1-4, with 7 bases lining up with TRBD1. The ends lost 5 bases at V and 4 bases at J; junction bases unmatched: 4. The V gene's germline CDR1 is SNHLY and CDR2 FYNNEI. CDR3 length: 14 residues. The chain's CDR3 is CASSLGQLNEKLFF. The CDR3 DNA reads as TGTGCCAGCAGTTTGGGACAGCTTAATGAAAAACTGTTTTTT.

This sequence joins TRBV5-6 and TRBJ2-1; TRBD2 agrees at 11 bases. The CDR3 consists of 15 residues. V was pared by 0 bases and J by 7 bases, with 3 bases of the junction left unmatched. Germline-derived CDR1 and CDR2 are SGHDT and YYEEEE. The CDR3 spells CASSLDSGRGNEQFF. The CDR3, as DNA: TGTGCCAGCAGCTTGGATAGCGGGAGGGGAAATGAGCAGTTCTTC.

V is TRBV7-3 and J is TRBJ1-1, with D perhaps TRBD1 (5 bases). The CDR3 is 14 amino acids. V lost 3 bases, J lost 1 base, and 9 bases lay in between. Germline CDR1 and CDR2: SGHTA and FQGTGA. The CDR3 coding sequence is TGTGCCAGCAGCTTGGGACCCTCGAACACTGAAGCTTTCTTT. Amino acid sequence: CASSLGPSNTEAFF.

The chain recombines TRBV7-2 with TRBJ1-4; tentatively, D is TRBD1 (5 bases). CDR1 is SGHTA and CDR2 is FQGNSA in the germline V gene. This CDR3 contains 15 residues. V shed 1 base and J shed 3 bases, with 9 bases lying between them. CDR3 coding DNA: TGTGCCAGCAGCTTAGATGGGGCAGCTAATGAAAAACTGTTTTTT. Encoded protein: CASSLDGAANEKLFF.

The CDR3 region is CASSQDKEGTLDPFF. CDR3 in DNA: TGTGCCAGCAGCCAAGATAAGGAGGGAACCCTCGACCCTTTCTTT. The chain is built from TRBV4-2 and TRBJ1-1, with D uncertain. CDR3 length equals 15 residues. Germline loops: CDR1 LGHNA, CDR2 YNFKEQ. Deletions cut 0 bases from V and 12 bases from J, with 20 bases between.

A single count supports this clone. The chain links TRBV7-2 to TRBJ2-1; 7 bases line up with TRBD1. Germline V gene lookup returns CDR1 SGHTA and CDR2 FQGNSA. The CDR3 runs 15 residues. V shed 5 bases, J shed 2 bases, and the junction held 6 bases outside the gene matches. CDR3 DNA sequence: TGTGCCAGCAGCCTTCGACAGGGCCCCTACAATGAGCAGTTCTTC. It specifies CASSLRQGPYNEQFF.

CDR3 amino acids: CASSPPTSGSFNEQFF. The CDR3 bases are TGTGCCAGCTCACCCCCTACTAGCGGGAGCTTCAATGAGCAGTTCTTC. The rearrangement joins TRBV18 to TRBJ2-1, with TRBD2 matching 11 bases. The J segment lost 6 bases and the V segment lost 3 bases, leaving 7 bases of the junction unmatched. The CDR3 runs to 16 residues. CDR1 is KGHSH, CDR2 LQKENI, per germline.

The CDR3, as DNA: TGTGCCAGCAGTGGGGGACTAGCGGGGGGAGAGACCCAGTACTTC. Amino acids: CASSGGLAGGETQYF. The genes are TRBV2 and TRBJ2-5; TRBD2 matches 15 bases. The CDR3 spans 15 residues. In germline, CDR1 is SNHLY, CDR2 FYNNEI. V gave up 4 bases and J gave up 4 bases; unmatched junction bases: 1.

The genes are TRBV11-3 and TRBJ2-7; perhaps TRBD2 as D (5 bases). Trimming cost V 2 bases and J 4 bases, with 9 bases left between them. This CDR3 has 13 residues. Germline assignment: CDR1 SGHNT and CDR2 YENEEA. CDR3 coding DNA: TGTGCCAGCAGCTTACGTCGGGGTTACGAGCAGTACTTC. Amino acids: CASSLRRGYEQYF.

CDR3 sequence reads: CASSSDQGGGYTF. CDR3 DNA: TGTGCCAGCAGCTCGGACCAGGGGGGTGGCTACACCTTC. The chain couples TRBV7-3 to TRBJ1-2, with 7 nucleotides matching TRBD1. The CDR3 has 13 residues. V was clipped by 4 bases and J by 7 bases; unmatched bases: 6. CDR1 is SGHTA and CDR2 is FQGTGA in the germline V gene.

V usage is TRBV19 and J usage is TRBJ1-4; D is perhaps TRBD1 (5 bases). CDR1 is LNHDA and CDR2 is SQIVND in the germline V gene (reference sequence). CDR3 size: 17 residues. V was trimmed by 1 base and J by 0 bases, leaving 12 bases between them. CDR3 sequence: CASSIATRGATNEKLFF. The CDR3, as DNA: TGTGCCAGTAGTATAGCAACGAGGGGAGCAACTAATGAAAAACTGTTTTTT. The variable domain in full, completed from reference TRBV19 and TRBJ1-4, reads DGGITQSPKYLFRKEGQNVTLSCEQNLNHDAMYWYRQDPGQGLRLIYYSQIVNDFQKGDIAEGYSVSREKKESFPLTVTSAQKNPTAFYLCASSIATRGATNEKLFFGSGTQLSVL.

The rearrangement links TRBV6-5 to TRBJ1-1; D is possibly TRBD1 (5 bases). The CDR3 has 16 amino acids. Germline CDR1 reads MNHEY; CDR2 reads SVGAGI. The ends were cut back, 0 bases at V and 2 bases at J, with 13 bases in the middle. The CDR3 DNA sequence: TGTGCCAGCAGTTACTCGGTCGGACATAAAAACACTGAAGCTTTCTTT. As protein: CASSYSVGHKNTEAFF.

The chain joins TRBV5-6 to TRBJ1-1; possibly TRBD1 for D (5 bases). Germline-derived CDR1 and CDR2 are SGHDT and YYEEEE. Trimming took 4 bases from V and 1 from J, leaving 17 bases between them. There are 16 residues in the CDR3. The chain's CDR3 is CASSGDSRDANTEAFF. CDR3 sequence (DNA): TGTGCCAGCAGCGGGGATAGCAGGGACGCGAACACTGAAGCTTTCTTT.

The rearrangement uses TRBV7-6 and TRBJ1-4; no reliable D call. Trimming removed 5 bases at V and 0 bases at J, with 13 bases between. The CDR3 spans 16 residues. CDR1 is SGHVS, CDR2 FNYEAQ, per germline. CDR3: CASSHSGFATNEKLFF. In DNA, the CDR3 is TGTGCCAGCAGCCACAGCGGGTTTGCAACTAATGAAAAACTGTTTTTT.

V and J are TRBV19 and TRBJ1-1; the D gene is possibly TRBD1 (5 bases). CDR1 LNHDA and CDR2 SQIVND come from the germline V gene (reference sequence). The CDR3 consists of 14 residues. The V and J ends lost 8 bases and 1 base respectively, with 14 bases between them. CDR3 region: CASSWGEGNTEAFF. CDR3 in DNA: TGTGCCAGTTCTTGGGGGGAGGGGAACACTGAAGCTTTCTTT.

The CDR3 region has the DNA TGCGCCAGCAGCCAAGAAGGCTATGGCTACACCTTC. Translating it yields CASSQEGYGYTF. The chain carries TRBV4-1 and TRBJ1-2; D remains unclear. The germline V gene has CDR1 MGHRA and CDR2 YSYEKL. V lost 0 bases, J lost 4 bases, and 3 bases lay in between. The CDR3 length is 12 residues.

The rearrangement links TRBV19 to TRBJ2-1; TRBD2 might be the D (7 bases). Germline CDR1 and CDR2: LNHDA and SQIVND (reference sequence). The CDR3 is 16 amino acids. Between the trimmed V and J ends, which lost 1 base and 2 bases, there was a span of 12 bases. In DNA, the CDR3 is TGTGCCAGTAGTATAGTAGGGGGAGGGCCCTACAATGAGCAGTTCTTC. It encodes CASSIVGGGPYNEQFF.